The TCR beta chain described here comes from a study of blood T cell repertoires in COVID-19. Only in-frame clones appear in the TCRdb table, and some are missing; sequencing was by immunoSEQ multiplex PCR. This sample carries roughly 200,000 clones, about 83% of them seen once, and the ten largest clones take just under 0.9%. Per germline, CDR1 KGHDR and CDR2 SFDVKD. The CDR3 loop spans 17 amino acids. Trimming pared 7 bases from V and 7 bases from J, leaving 22 bases between. The rearrangement uses TRBV24-1 and TRBJ1-6, with a possible D match to TRBD1 (5 bases). The specimen sequenced was peripheral blood. The sequence was obtained from a young woman who had recovered from COVID-19. The CDR3 DNA reads TGTGCCACCAGCCCCCCCTTTTCGGGGGTGTGGAATTCACCCCTCCACTTT. Its protein product is CATSPPFSGVWNSPLHF.